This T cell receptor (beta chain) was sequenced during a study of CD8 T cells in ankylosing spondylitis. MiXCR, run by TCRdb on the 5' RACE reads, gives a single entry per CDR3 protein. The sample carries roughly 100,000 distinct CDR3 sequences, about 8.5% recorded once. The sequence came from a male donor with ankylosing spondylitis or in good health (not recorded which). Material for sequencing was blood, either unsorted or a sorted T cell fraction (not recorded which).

This CDR3 reads CASSLTARYGYTF. The CDR3, as DNA: TGTGCCAGCAGCTTGACCGCCCGCTATGGCTACACCTTC. The rearrangement links TRBV11-2 to TRBJ1-2; D remains unclear. The germline V gene has CDR1 SGHAT and CDR2 FQNNGV. V lost 3 bases, J lost 4 bases, and 9 bases lay in between. This CDR3 is built from 13 residues.